The clone carrying this T cell receptor (beta chain) is termed medium-sized. The antigen is undetermined. This sample is drawn from a study of T cell responses to AZD1222 COVID-19 vaccine. Overall study results and limits: Seropositive AZD1222 recipients at baseline numbered only five to seven.

Repertoires were generated with immunoSEQ multiplex PCR, while TCRdb's copy carries only in-frame clones and drops some. This sample yields about 120,000 clones, of which roughly 90% are seen a single time; 8% to 9.5% belongs to the top ten. The V gene's germline CDR1 is SGHRS and CDR2 YFSETQ. The length of the CDR3 is 14 residues. V lost 0 bases and J lost 12, with 15 bases in between. This clonotype was sampled from an adult in good health. V gene TRBV5-1 combines with J gene TRBJ1-4, with D unclear. The sequenced sample was peripheral blood, obtained on day 0 of AZD1222 vaccination. CDR3 amino acids: CASSLAPLAGELFF. Written as DNA, the CDR3 is TGCGCCAGCAGCTTGGCCCCCCTGGCCGGGGAACTGTTTTTT.